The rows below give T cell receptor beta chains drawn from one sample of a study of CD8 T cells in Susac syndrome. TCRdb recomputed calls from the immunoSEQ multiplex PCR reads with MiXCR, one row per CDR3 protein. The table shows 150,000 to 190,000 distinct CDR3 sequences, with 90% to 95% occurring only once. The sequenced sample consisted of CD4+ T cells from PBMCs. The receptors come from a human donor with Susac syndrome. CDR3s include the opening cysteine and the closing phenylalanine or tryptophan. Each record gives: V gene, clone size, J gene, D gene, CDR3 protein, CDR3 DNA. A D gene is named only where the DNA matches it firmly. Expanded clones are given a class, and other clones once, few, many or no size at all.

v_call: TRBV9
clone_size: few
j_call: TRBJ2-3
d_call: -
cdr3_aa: CASSDGRADTQYF
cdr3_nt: TGTGCCAGCAGCGATGGGCGGGCAGATACGCAGTATTTT

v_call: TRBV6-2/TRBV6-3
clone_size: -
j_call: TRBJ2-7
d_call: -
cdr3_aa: CASTLDRLRDQYF
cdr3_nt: TGTGCCAGCACCTTGGACCGATTACGAGATCAGTACTTC

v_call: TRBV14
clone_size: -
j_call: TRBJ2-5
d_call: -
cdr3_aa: CASRLTEREETQYF
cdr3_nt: TGTGCCAGCAGATTAACAGAAAGGGAAGAGACCCAGTACTTC

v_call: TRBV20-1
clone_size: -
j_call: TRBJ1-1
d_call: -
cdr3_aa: CSAPKGSGTEAFF
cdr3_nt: TGCAGTGCGCCCAAGGGGTCCGGCACTGAAGCTTTCTTT

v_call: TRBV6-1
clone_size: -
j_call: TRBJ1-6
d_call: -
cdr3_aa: CASTRSMPGNPNSPLHF
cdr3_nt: TGTGCCAGCACCCGGTCGATGCCAGGGAATCCTAATTCACCCCTCCACTTT

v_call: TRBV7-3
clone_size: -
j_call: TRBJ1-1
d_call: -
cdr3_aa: CASSLKAGNTEAFF
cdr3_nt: TGTGCCAGCAGCTTAAAGGCAGGGAACACTGAAGCTTTCTTT

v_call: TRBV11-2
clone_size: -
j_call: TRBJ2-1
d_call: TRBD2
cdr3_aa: CASSRTSGGVNEQFF
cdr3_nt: TGTGCCAGCAGTCGGACTAGCGGGGGGGTGAATGAGCAGTTCTTC

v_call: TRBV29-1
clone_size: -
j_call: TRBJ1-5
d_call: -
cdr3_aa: CSVADSNNQPQHF
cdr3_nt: TGCAGCGTCGCCGACAGTAACAATCAGCCCCAGCATTTT

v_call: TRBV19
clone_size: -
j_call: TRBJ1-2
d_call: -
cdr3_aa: CASRPFSGSRNYGYTF
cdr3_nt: TGTGCCAGTCGTCCATTTTCGGGGAGTCGGAACTATGGCTACACCTTC

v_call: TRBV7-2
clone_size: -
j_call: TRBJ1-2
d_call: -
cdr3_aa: CASSSRPTTNYGYTF
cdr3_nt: TGTGCCAGCAGCTCGAGACCGACGACTAACTATGGCTACACCTTC

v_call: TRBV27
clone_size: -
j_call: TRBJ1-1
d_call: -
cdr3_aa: CASKKGHNTEAFF
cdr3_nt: TGTGCCAGCAAAAAGGGGCACAACACTGAAGCTTTCTTT

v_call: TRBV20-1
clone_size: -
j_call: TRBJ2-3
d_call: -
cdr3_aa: CSARRDLRTDTQYF
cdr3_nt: TGCAGTGCCCGAAGGGACTTACGCACAGATACGCAGTATTTT

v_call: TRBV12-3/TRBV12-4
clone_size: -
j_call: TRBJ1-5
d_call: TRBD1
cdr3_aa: CASSPIQPGQRSNQPQHF
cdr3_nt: TGTGCCAGCAGTCCCATTCAACCGGGACAGAGAAGCAATCAGCCCCAGCATTTT

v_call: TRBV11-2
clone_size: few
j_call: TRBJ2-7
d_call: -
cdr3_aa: CASSLVSYEQYF
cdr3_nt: TGTGCCAGCAGCTTAGTCTCCTACGAGCAGTACTTC

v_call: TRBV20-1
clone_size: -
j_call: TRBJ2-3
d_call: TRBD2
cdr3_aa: CSAKRGGGGTDTQYF
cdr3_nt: TGCAGTGCTAAGCGGGGGGGAGGGGGCACAGATACGCAGTATTTT

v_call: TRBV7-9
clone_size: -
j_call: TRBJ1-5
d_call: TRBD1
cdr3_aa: CASSLGTGNNQPQHF
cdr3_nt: TGTGCCAGCAGCCTCGGGACAGGGAACAATCAGCCCCAGCATTTT

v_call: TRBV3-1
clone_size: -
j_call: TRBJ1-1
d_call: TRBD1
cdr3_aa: CASSQGTTGGTEAFF
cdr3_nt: TGTGCCAGCAGCCAAGGTACAACAGGGGGAACTGAAGCTTTCTTT

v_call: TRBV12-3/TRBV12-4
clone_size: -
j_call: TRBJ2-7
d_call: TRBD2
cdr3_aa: CASRRSGGESYEQYF
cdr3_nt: TGTGCCAGCAGACGTAGCGGGGGGGAATCCTACGAGCAGTACTTC

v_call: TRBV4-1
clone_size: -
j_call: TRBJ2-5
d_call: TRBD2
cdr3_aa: CASSPERGARETQYF
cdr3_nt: TGCGCCAGCAGCCCGGAGCGGGGGGCCCGGGAGACCCAGTACTTC

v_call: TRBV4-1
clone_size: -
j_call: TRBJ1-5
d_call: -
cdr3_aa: CASSQEAAVGPQHF
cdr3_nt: TGCGCCAGCAGCCAAGAGGCCGCAGTGGGGCCCCAGCATTTT

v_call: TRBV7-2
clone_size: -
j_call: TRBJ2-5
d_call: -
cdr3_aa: CASSLYGGRQETQYF
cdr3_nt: TGTGCCAGCAGCTTATACGGGGGGCGCCAAGAGACCCAGTACTTC

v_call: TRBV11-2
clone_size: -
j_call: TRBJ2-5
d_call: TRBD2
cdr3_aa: CASSRGGVRETQYF
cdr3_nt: TGTGCCAGCAGCCGGGGAGGGGTTCGAGAGACCCAGTACTTC

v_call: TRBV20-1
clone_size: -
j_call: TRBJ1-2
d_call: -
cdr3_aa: CSARPQGKGYTF
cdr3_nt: TGCAGTGCTAGACCCCAGGGGAAAGGCTACACCTTC

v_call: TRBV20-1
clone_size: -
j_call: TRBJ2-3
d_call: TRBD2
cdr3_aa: CSASFLAGAGDTQYF
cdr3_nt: TGCAGTGCCTCCTTCTTAGCGGGGGCGGGAGATACGCAGTATTTT

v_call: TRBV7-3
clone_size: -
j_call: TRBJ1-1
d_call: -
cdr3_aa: CASSPTRSAEAFF
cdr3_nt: TGTGCCAGCAGCCCAACCCGATCGGCTGAAGCTTTCTTT

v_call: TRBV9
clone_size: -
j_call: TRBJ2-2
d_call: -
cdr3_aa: CASSSGPSNTGELFF
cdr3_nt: TGTGCCAGCAGCTCGGGCCCATCGAACACCGGGGAGCTGTTTTTT

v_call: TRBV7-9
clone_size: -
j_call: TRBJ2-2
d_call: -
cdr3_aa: CASVGWVTGELFF
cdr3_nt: TGTGCCAGCGTGGGCTGGGTCACCGGGGAGCTGTTTTTT

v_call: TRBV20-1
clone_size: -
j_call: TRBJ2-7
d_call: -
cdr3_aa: CSAPHGIYSYEQYF
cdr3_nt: TGCAGTGCACCGCACGGGATCTACTCCTACGAGCAGTACTTC

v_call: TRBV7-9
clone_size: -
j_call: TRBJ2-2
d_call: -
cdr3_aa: CASTGTTNTGELFF
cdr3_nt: TGTGCCAGCACCGGGACAACAAACACCGGGGAGCTGTTTTTT

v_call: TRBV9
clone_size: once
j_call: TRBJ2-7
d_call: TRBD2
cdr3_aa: CASSITSGATYEQYF
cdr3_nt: TGTGCCAGCAGCATCACTAGCGGGGCGACCTACGAGCAGTACTTC

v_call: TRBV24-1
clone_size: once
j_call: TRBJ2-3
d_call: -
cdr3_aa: CATSPGTPETDTQYF
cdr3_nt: TGTGCCACCAGCCCCGGGACTCCAGAGACAGATACGCAGTATTTT

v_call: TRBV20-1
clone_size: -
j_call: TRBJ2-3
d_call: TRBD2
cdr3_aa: CSARNSGGATDTQYF
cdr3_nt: TGCAGTGCTAGGAATAGCGGGGGGGCCACAGATACGCAGTATTTT

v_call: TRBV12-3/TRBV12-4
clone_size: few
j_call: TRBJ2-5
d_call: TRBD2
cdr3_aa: CASSLAGGEETQYF
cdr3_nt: TGTGCCAGCAGTTTAGCGGGGGGGGAAGAGACCCAGTACTTC

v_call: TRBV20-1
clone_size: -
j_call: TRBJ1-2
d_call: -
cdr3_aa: CSARDLDLDYGYTF
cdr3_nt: TGCAGTGCTAGAGATCTGGACCTAGACTATGGCTACACCTTC

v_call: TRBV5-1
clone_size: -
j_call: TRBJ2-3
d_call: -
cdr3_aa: CASSLAVRGHTDTQYF
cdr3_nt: TGCGCCAGCAGCTTGGCAGTCAGGGGTCATACAGATACGCAGTATTTT

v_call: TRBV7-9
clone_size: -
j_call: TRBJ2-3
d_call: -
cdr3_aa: CASSLPGPQVDF
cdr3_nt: TGTGCCAGCAGCTTACCCGGGCCCCAAGTTGATTTT

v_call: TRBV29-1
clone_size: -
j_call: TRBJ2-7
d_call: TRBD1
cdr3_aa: CSVEFSLGTGNEQYF
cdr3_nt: TGCAGCGTTGAATTTTCGCTGGGGACAGGGAACGAGCAGTACTTC

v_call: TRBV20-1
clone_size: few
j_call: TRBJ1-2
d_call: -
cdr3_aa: CSATPGTNYGYTF
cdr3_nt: TGCAGTGCTACCCCAGGGACTAACTATGGCTACACCTTC

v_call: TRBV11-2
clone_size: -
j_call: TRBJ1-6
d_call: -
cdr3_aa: CASSVNSPLHF
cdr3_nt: TGTGCCAGCAGCGTTAATTCACCCCTCCACTTT

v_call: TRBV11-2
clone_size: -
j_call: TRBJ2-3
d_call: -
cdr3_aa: CASSLVPGLSTDTQYF
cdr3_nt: TGTGCCAGCAGCTTAGTTCCGGGACTTAGCACAGATACGCAGTATTTT

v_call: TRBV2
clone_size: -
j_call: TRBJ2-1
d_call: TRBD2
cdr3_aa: CASRPPLGGLAGGHEQFF
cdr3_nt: TGTGCCAGCAGACCACCCCTTGGGGGACTAGCGGGGGGTCATGAGCAGTTCTTC

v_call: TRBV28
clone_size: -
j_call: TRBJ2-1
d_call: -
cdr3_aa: CASSLVQIEAVGQFF
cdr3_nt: TGTGCCAGCAGTTTAGTACAAATCGAGGCCGTGGGGCAGTTCTTC

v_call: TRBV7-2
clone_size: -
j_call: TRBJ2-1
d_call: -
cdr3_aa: CASSLDTSEQFF
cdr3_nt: TGTGCCAGCAGCTTGGATACATCTGAGCAGTTCTTC

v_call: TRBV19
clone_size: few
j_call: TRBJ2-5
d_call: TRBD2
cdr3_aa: CASSTGTSGGETQYF
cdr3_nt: TGTGCCAGTAGTACCGGGACTAGCGGAGGGGAGACCCAGTACTTC

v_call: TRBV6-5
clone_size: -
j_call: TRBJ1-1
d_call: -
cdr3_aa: CASSRAGGADTEAFF
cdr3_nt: TGTGCCAGCAGCCGCGCGGGGGGCGCGGACACTGAAGCTTTCTTT

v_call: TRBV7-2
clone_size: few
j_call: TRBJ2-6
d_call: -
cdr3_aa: CASSLRGAGANVLTF
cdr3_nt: TGTGCCAGCAGCTTGAGGGGGGCTGGGGCCAACGTCCTGACTTTC

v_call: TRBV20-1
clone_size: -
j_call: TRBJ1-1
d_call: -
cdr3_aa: CSAPKGGVDATEAFF
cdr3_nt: TGCAGTGCTCCCAAGGGGGGGGTTGATGCCACTGAAGCTTTCTTT

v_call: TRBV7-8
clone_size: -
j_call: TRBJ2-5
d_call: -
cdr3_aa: CASSVTGVGETQYF
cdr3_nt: TGTGCCAGCAGCGTTACCGGGGTAGGAGAGACCCAGTACTTC

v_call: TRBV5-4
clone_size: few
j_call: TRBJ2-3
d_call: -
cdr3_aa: CASSLGSSTDTQYF
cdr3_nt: TGTGCCAGCAGCTTGGGTTCTAGCACAGATACGCAGTATTTT

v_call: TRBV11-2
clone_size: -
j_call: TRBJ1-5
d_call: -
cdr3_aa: CASSRGTPNQPQHF
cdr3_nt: TGTGCCAGCAGCCGGGGGACACCCAATCAGCCCCAGCATTTT